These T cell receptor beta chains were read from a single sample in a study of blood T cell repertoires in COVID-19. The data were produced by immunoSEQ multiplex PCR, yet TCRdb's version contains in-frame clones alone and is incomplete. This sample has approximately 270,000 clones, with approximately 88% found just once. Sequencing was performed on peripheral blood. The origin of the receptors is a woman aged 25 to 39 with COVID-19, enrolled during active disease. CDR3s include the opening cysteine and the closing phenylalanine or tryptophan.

CDR3: CTTRGSPLETQYF; J: TRBJ2-5; V: TRBV6-5
CDR3: CASSSLQGSYEQYF; J: TRBJ2-7; V: TRBV27
CDR3: CALVQGAMETQYF; J: TRBJ2-5; V: TRBV30
CDR3: CASSLGGEQYF; J: TRBJ2-7; V: TRBV5-6
CDR3: CASSPSGAGLSYGYTF; J: TRBJ1-2; V: TRBV28
CDR3: CASSQTRGASRGDTQYF; J: TRBJ2-3; V: TRBV4-1
CDR3: CASSFGVEGVEDGYTF; J: TRBJ1-2; V: TRBV6-5
CDR3: CASSEAGYRGGSYGYTF; J: TRBJ1-2; V: TRBV10-2
CDR3: CASSLNGAGPNTGELFF; J: TRBJ2-2; V: TRBV13
CDR3: CASASGGSRLTDTQYF; J: TRBJ2-3; V: TRBV11-2
CDR3: CASSSAGGYDYGYTF; J: TRBJ1-2; V: TRBV7-8
CDR3: CASSQDLAGGSGYNEQFF; J: TRBJ2-1; V: TRBV14
CDR3: CASSQASGGGTSADTQYF; J: TRBJ2-3; V: TRBV3-1/TRBV3-2
CDR3: CATSDRSGGGKETQYF; J: TRBJ2-5; V: TRBV24-1
CDR3: CASSPPWGVGEKLFF; J: TRBJ1-4; V: TRBV28
CDR3: CASSSEAGWSYNEQFF; J: TRBJ2-1; V: TRBV19
CDR3: CASSLNGVGAGYTEAFF; J: TRBJ1-1; V: TRBV28
CDR3: CASSQKTGEDTQYF; J: TRBJ2-3; V: TRBV3-1/TRBV3-2
CDR3: CASSHQQFNEKLFF; J: TRBJ1-4; V: TRBV4-3
CDR3: CASRGAGLNTEAFF; J: TRBJ1-1; V: TRBV6-5
CDR3: CASSSNLGGSPGGYTF; J: TRBJ1-2; V: TRBV5-4
CDR3: CASSEIADYNEQFF; J: TRBJ2-1; V: TRBV6-1
CDR3: CASSQRDREAYEQYF; J: TRBJ2-7; V: TRBV3-1/TRBV3-2
CDR3: CAWSRGYGYTF; J: TRBJ1-2; V: TRBV30
CDR3: CASRQPIAGKETQYF; J: TRBJ2-5; V: TRBV7-9
CDR3: CASSSDTANTGELFF; J: TRBJ2-2; V: TRBV18
CDR3: CASSFLQTRPGSYNSPLHF; J: TRBJ1-6; V: TRBV11-3
CDR3: CASSLGPKGYDQPQHF; J: TRBJ1-5; V: TRBV5-8
CDR3: CASSLTGPIMNTEAFF; J: TRBJ1-1; V: TRBV27
CDR3: CSAGLAGFVDTQYF; J: TRBJ2-3; V: TRBV29-1
CDR3: CATSDLNRGRVSNEKLFF; J: TRBJ1-4; V: TRBV24-1
CDR3: CASSYPDNPLAGGAYNEQFF; J: TRBJ2-1; V: TRBV6-2/TRBV6-3
CDR3: CASSLDRLLAGVTDTQYF; J: TRBJ2-3; V: TRBV11-2
CDR3: CASGLAGSEQFF; J: TRBJ2-1; V: TRBV10-3
CDR3: CASSPRDRGDGYTF; J: TRBJ1-2; V: TRBV9
CDR3: CAISGQGLPGGGYTF; J: TRBJ1-2; V: TRBV10-3
CDR3: CATSDRAGELFF; J: TRBJ2-2; V: TRBV24-1
CDR3: CASSWDRVNSPLHF; J: TRBJ1-6; V: TRBV5-4
CDR3: CASSVRTGATYEQYF; J: TRBJ2-7; V: TRBV2
CDR3: CASSVRYDSYTQYF; J: TRBJ2-3; V: TRBV9
CDR3: CASSRNRIYEQYF; J: TRBJ2-7; V: TRBV7-2